The rows below give T cell receptor beta chains drawn from one sample of a study of T cell responses to AZD1222 COVID-19 vaccine. TCRdb's copy holds only in-frame clones and misses some; the assay was immunoSEQ multiplex PCR. Of some 180,000 clones in the sample, 80% to 95% were seen once. This specimen was peripheral blood, taken on day 0 of AZD1222 vaccination. These receptors all come from an adult in good health. Both conserved end residues are part of each CDR3. Fields, in order: J gene, V gene, D gene, CDR3 length, clone size, CDR3 protein, CDR3 DNA. The D gene is left open where the match is weak. Not all rows give a size; the values are once, few, many and, for expanded clones, a class.

>TRBJ1-1|TRBV12-3/TRBV12-4|TRBD1|13|-
CASRGQGSTEAFF
TGTGCCAGCAGAGGACAGGGGAGCACTGAAGCTTTCTTT
>TRBJ2-7|TRBV19|-|14|-
CASSLRVQEDEQYF
TGTGCCAGTAGTCTTCGAGTCCAAGAGGACGAGCAGTACTTC
>TRBJ1-4|TRBV9|-|13|-
CASSVATGEKLFF
TGTGCCAGCAGCGTAGCGACGGGGGAAAAACTGTTTTTT
>TRBJ1-1|TRBV3-1/TRBV3-2|-|14|-
CASSQGHLNTEAFF
TGTGCCAGCAGCCAAGGACACCTGAACACTGAAGCTTTCTTT
>TRBJ2-7|TRBV5-6|TRBD1|15|few
CASSPWDRSPYEQYF
TGTGCCAGCAGCCCTTGGGACAGGTCCCCCTACGAGCAGTACTTC
>TRBJ2-4|TRBV5-8|TRBD1|14|-
CASSLDRGFLVQYF
TGTGCCAGCAGCCTGGACAGGGGTTTCCTAGTTCAGTACTTC
>TRBJ2-7|TRBV15|TRBD2|15|-
CATSRGLAGDYEQYF
TGTGCCACCAGCCGAGGACTAGCGGGAGACTACGAGCAGTACTTC
>TRBJ2-1|TRBV25-1|TRBD1|16|-
CATWGLTGGKINEQFF
TGTGCCACGTGGGGATTGACAGGGGGCAAGATCAATGAGCAGTTCTTC
>TRBJ2-1|TRBV5-5|TRBD2|16|-
CASSLVVGTSMDEQFF
TGTGCCAGCAGCTTGGTGGTGGGGACTAGTATGGATGAGCAGTTCTTC
>TRBJ2-2|TRBV10-2|-|15|-
CASSWGQPNTGELFF
TGCGCCAGCAGTTGGGGCCAGCCGAACACCGGGGAGCTGTTTTTT
>TRBJ1-6|TRBV6-2/TRBV6-3|-|15|-
CASSYSDDTGSPLHF
TGTGCCAGCAGTTATTCGGACGACACCGGTTCACCCCTCCACTTT
>TRBJ2-1|TRBV14|-|15|-
CASSQGQTGYNEQFF
TGTGCCAGCAGCCAAGGGCAGACAGGATACAATGAGCAGTTCTTC
>TRBJ1-6|TRBV14|-|13|-
CASSQEGHSPLHF
TGTGCCAGCAGCCAAGAAGGCCATTCACCCCTCCACTTT
>TRBJ1-2|TRBV6-2/TRBV6-3|-|14|-
CASSYRLEVYGYTF
TGTGCCAGCAGTTACCGGTTGGAGGTCTATGGCTACACCTTC
>TRBJ1-1|TRBV6-2/TRBV6-3|-|13|-
CASSYSERSGAFF
TGTGCCAGCAGTTACTCCGAGAGGTCCGGGGCTTTCTTT
>TRBJ2-1|TRBV24-1|-|13|-
CATSEGASGEQFF
TGTGCCACCAGTGAGGGGGCAAGTGGCGAGCAGTTCTTC
>TRBJ2-7|TRBV27|-|13|-
CASPFPSSYEQYF
TGTGCCAGCCCCTTTCCGAGCTCCTACGAGCAGTACTTC
>TRBJ1-5|TRBV6-5|-|16|-
CASSYYPKGSNQPQHF
TGTGCCAGCAGTTACTACCCGAAGGGTAGCAATCAGCCCCAGCATTTT
>TRBJ1-1|TRBV5-1|-|13|-
CASSLGQDGVAFF
TGCGCCAGCAGCTTGGGGCAGGATGGTGTGGCTTTCTTT
>TRBJ2-2|TRBV7-2|TRBD2|15|-
CASRIAGGKAGELFF
TGTGCCAGCAGGATAGCGGGGGGAAAGGCCGGGGAGCTGTTTTTT
>TRBJ1-1|TRBV9|-|16|-
CASSVVKIGEVTEAFF
TGTGCCAGCAGCGTAGTAAAAATAGGGGAGGTCACTGAAGCTTTCTTT
>TRBJ2-2|TRBV7-9|TRBD2|17|-
CASSSKGLAANTGELFF
TGTGCCAGCAGCTCCAAGGGACTAGCGGCGAACACCGGGGAGCTGTTTTTT
>TRBJ2-1|TRBV7-9|-|13|-
CASSYVGSNEQFF
TGTGCCAGCAGCTACGTGGGTAGCAATGAGCAGTTCTTC